This T cell receptor beta chain was sequenced during a study of shared clonotypes between healthy human individuals. The CDR3 runs 17 residues. The germline V gene encodes CDR1 MDHEN and CDR2 SYDVKM. Trimming stripped 2 bases from V and 5 bases from J, with 21 bases between. Sequenced by immunoSEQ multiplex PCR; TCRdb stores in-frame clones only, minus some. The repertoire includes about 2.3 million clones, just under 95% of them detected once, and 0.3% to 0.4% sits in the top ten. Study-wide findings and caveats: The generation probabilities recorded for non-shared clonotypes fell below those of clonotypes shared by all four donors. Donor scarcity curtailed the genetic and exposure-history diversity represented herein. Sharing across a handful of donors was seen in 4% to 6.5% of naive CD4 clonotypes.

Remarks on this clone: Antigen: not known.

The receptor comes from a man between 18 and 29 years old in good health. Some clones in this sample may be carry-over from other donors' samples. This chain links TRBV28 with TRBJ2-5, with a possible D match to TRBD1 (5 bases). The sample was naive CD4+ T cells from PBMCs. Documented subset: CD45RA+ positively selected. The CDR3 bases are TGTGCCAGCAGTTTACGCCCCACTAACTATAAGGGGGAGACCCAGTACTTC. Its protein is CASSLRPTNYKGETQYF. The complete variable domain, with remaining parts taken from reference TRBV28 and TRBJ2-5, reads DVKVTQSSRYLVKRTGEKVFLECVQDMDHENMFWYRQDPGLGLRLIYFSYDVKMKEKGDIPEGYSVSREKKERFSLILESASTNQTSMYLCASSLRPTNYKGETQYFGPGTRLLVL.